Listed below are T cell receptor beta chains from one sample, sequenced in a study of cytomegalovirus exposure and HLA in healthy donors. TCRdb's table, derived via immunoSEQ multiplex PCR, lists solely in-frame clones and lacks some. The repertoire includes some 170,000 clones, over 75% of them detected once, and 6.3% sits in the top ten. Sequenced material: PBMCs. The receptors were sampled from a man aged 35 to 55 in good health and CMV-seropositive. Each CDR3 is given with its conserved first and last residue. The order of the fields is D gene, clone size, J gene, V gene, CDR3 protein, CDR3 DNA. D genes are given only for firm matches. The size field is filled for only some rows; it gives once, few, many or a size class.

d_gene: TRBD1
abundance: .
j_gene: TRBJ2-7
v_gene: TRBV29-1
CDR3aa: CSVQRDRGTYEQYF
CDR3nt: TGCAGCGTTCAAAGGGACAGGGGCACCTACGAGCAGTACTTC

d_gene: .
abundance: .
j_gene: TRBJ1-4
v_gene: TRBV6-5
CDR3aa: CASRAGADYEKLFF
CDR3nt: TGTGCCAGCAGGGCAGGGGCGGATTATGAAAAACTGTTTTTT

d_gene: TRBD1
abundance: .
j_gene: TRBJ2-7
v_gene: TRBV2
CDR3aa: CASSVGQGREQYF
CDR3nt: TGTGCCAGCAGTGTGGGACAGGGACGCGAGCAGTACTTC

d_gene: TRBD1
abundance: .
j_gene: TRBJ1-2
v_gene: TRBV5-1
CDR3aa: CASSLETGAPLNGGYTF
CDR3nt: TGCGCCAGCAGCTTGGAAACAGGGGCACCCTTGAATGGGGGCTACACCTTC

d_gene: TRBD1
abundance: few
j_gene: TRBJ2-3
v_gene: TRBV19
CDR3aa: CASSIIGTASTDTQYF
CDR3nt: TGTGCCAGTAGTATTATCGGGACAGCTAGCACAGATACGCAGTATTTT

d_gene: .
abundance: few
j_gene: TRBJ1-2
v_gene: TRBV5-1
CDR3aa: CASSFEVQGSGYTF
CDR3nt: TGCGCCAGCAGCTTTGAGGTACAGGGCTCTGGCTACACCTTC

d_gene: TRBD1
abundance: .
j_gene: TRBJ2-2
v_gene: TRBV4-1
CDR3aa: CASSQGGRQGRNTGELFF
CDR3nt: TGCGCCAGCAGCCAAGGGGGACGACAGGGGAGGAACACCGGGGAGCTGTTTTTT

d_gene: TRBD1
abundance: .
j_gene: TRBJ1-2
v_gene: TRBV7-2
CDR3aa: CASSFSGGTNYGYTF
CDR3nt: TGTGCCAGCAGCTTCTCAGGGGGCACTAACTATGGCTACACCTTC

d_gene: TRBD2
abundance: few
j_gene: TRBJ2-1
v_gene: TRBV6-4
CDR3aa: CASSDSTSGSNEQFF
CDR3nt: TGTGCCAGCAGTGACTCGACTAGCGGGAGCAATGAGCAGTTCTTC

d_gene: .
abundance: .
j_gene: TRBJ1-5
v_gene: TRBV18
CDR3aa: CASSPPGQPQHF
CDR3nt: TGTGCCAGCTCACCCCCCGGTCAGCCCCAGCATTTT

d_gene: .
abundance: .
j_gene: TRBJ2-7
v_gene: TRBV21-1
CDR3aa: CASSRSSGEQYF
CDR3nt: TGTGCCAGCAGCCGATCAAGCGGCGAGCAGTACTTC

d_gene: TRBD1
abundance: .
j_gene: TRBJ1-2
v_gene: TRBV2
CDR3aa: CASSVQGTGYGYTF
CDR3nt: TGTGCCAGCAGTGTACAGGGGACAGGGTATGGCTACACCTTC

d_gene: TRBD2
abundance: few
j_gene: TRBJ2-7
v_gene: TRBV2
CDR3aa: CASSDGLAASYEQYF
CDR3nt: TGTGCCAGCAGTGACGGACTAGCGGCTTCCTACGAGCAGTACTTC

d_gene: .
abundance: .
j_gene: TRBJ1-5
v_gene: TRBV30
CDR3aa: CAWDRGGGNQPQHF
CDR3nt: TGTGCCTGGGATCGAGGGGGGGGAAATCAGCCCCAGCATTTT

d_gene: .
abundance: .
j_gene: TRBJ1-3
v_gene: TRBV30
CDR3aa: CAWGAGLAGNTIYF
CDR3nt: TGTGCCTGGGGAGCAGGGTTGGCTGGAAACACCATATATTTT

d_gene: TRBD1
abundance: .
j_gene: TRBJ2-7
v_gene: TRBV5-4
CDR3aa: CASSLGGGKPGDEQYF
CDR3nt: TGTGCCAGCAGCTTGGGAGGGGGCAAGCCCGGGGACGAGCAGTACTTC

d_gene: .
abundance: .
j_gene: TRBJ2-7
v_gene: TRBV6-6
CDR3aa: CAVGGSYGNTYEQYF
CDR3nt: TGTGCCGTAGGAGGGTCCTACGGTAACACCTACGAGCAGTACTTC

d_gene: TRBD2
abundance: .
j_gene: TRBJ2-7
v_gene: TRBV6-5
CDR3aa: CASSPPGLVTPYF
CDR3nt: TGTGCCAGCAGTCCACCGGGACTAGTAACCCCGTACTTC

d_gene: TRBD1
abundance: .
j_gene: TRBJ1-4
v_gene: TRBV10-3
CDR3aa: CATQDRANEKLFF
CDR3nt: TGTGCCACCCAGGACAGGGCGAATGAAAAACTGTTTTTT

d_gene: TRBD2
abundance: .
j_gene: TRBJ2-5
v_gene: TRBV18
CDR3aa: CASSPPSSGRQTQYF
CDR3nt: TGTGCCAGCTCACCACCGAGTAGCGGGAGGCAGACCCAGTACTTC

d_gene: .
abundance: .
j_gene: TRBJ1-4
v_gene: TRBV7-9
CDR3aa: CASSLAGGGEKLFF
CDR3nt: TGTGCCAGCAGCTTAGCCGGGGGAGGTGAAAAACTGTTTTTT

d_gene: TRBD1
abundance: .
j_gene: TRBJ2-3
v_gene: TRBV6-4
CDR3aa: CASSGTATDTQYF
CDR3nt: TGTGCCAGCAGCGGGACAGCTACAGATACGCAGTATTTT

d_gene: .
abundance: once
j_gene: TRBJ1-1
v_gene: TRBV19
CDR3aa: CASSIDRTTEAFF
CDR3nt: TGTGCCAGTAGTATAGACAGAACCACTGAAGCTTTCTTT

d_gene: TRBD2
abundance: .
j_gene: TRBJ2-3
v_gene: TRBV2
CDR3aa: CASNYLAGLTDTQYF
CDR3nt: TGTGCCAGCAATTATCTAGCGGGACTCACAGATACGCAGTATTTT

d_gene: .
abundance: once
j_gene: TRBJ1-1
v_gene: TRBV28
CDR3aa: CASTPRVGALQLNTEAFF
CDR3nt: TGTGCCAGCACCCCAAGGGTGGGGGCTCTGCAGCTGAACACTGAAGCTTTCTTT

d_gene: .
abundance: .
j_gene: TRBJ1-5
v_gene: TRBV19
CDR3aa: CASSIVSVNQPQHF
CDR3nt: TGTGCCAGTAGTATTGTTAGCGTCAATCAGCCCCAGCATTTT

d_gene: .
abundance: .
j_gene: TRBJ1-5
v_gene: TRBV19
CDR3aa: CASSAGGTGAVSQHF
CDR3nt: TGTGCCAGTAGTGCGGGAGGGACGGGGGCCGTTAGCCAGCATTTT

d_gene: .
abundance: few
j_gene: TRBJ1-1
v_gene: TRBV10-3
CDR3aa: CAISTEIGAQAFF
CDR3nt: TGTGCCATCTCCACAGAGATTGGCGCCCAAGCTTTCTTT

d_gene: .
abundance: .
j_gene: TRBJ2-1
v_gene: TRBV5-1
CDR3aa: CASSSRSGNAYNEQFF
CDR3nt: TGCGCCAGCAGCTCAAGAAGCGGTAACGCCTACAATGAGCAGTTCTTC

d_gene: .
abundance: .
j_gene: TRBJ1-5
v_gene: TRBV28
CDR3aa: CASKRDTNQPQHF
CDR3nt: TGTGCCAGCAAGCGGGACACCAATCAGCCCCAGCATTTT

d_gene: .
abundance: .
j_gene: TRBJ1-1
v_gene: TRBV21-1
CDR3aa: CASSNVGGRTNTEAFF
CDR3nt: TGTGCCAGCAGCAATGTCGGGGGGCGGACGAACACTGAAGCTTTCTTT

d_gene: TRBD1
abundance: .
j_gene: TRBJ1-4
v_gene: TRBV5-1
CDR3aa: CASSLGGQSNEKLFF
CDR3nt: TGCGCCAGCAGCCTGGGGGGACAGTCTAATGAAAAACTGTTTTTT

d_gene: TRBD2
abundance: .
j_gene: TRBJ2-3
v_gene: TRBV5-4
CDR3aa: CASSPATSGPGRQYF
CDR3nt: TGTGCCAGCAGCCCTGCGACTAGCGGGCCCGGAAGGCAGTATTTT

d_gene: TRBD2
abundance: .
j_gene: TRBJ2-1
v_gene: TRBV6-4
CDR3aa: CASSDGTSGVNEQFF
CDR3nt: TGTGCCAGCAGCGACGGGACTAGCGGGGTGAATGAGCAGTTCTTC

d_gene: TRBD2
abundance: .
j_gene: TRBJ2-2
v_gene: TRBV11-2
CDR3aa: CATHIAGRTGELFF
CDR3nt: TGTGCCACACACATAGCGGGAAGAACCGGGGAGCTGTTTTTT

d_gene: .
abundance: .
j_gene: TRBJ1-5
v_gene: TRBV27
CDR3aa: CASSLRQNQPQHF
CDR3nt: TGTGCCAGCAGTTTAAGACAGAATCAGCCCCAGCATTTT

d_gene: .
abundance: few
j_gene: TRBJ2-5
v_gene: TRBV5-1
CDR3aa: CASSKTRLETQYF
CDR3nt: TGCGCCAGCAGCAAGACTCGACTGGAGACCCAGTACTTC

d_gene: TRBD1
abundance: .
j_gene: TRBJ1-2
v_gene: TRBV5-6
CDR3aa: CASSSHDRERRYTF
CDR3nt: TGTGCCAGCAGCTCTCATGACAGGGAGCGTCGCTACACCTTC

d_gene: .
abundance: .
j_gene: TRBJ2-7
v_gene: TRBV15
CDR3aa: CATSRDPGAGYEQYF
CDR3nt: TGTGCCACCAGCAGAGATCCAGGGGCCGGCTACGAGCAGTACTTC

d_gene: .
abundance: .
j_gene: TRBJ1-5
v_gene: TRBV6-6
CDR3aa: CASSYSDRNQPQHF
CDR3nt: TGTGCCAGCAGTTACTCGGACAGAAATCAGCCCCAGCATTTT

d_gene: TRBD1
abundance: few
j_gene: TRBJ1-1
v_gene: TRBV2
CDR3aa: CASRLDRGWNTEAFF
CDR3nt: TGTGCCAGCAGGCTGGACAGGGGGTGGAACACTGAAGCTTTCTTT

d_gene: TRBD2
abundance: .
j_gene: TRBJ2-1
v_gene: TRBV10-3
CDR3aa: CAIRGPGLAPYNEQFF
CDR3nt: TGTGCCATCAGAGGACCTGGACTAGCCCCGTACAATGAGCAGTTCTTC

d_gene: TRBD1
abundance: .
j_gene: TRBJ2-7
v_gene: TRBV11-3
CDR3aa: CASTAGTGSTYEQYF
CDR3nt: TGTGCCAGCACCGCCGGGACAGGGTCCACATACGAGCAGTACTTC

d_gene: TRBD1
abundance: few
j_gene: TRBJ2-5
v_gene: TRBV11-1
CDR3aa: CASSPPPGTGGYKTQYF
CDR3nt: TGTGCCAGCAGCCCACCGCCCGGGACAGGGGGTTATAAGACCCAGTACTTC

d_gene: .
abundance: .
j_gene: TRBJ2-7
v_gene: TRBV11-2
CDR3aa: CASSLSSGLQGYF
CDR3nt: TGTGCCAGCAGCTTAAGTTCTGGGCTACAGGGGTACTTC

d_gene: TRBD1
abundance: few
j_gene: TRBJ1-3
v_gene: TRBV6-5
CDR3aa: CASSPRSNRGTIYF
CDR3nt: TGTGCCAGCAGCCCCCGAAGTAACAGGGGAACCATATATTTT

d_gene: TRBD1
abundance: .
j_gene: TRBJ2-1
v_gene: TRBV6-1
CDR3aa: CASSLLTGIVQEQFF
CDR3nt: TGCGCCAGCAGCCTACTGACAGGGATTGTGCAGGAGCAGTTCTTC

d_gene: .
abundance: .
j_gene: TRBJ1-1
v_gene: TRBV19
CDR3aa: CASSIVAGFGNTEAFF
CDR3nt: TGTGCCAGTAGTATAGTTGCCGGGTTTGGGAACACTGAAGCTTTCTTT

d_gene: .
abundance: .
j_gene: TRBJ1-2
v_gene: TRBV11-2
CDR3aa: CASSLGGLYGYTF
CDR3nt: TGTGCCAGCAGCTTAGGAGGACTCTATGGCTACACCTTC

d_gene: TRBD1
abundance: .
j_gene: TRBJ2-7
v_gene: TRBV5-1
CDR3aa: CASSMDRADEQYF
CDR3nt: TGCGCCAGCAGCATGGACAGGGCCGACGAGCAGTACTTC

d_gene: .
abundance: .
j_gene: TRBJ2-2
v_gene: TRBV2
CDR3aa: CASTQGGVGELFF
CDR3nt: TGTGCCAGCACCCAAGGGGGGGTCGGGGAGCTGTTTTTT

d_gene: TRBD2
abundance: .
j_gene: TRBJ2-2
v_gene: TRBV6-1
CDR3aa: CASSERLAGGNTGELFF
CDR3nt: TGTGCCAGCAGTGAAAGACTAGCGGGAGGGAACACCGGGGAGCTGTTTTTT

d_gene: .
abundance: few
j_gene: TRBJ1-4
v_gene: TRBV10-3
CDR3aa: CAISVQTGEKLFF
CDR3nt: TGTGCCATCAGTGTACAGACGGGAGAAAAACTGTTTTTT

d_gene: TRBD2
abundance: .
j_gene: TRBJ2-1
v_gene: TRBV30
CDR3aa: CAWSGVAGVEQFF
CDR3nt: TGTGCCTGGAGTGGAGTAGCGGGAGTTGAGCAGTTCTTC

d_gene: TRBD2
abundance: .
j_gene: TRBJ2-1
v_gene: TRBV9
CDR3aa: CASSVGTSGRNEQFF
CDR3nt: TGTGCCAGCAGCGTTGGGACTAGCGGCCGGAATGAGCAGTTCTTC